A selection of T cell receptor beta chains follows, all from one sample in a study of T cells in Graves' hyperthyroidism and ophthalmopathy. TCRdb used MiXCR to reprocess the multiplex PCR reads, holding one entry per CDR3 protein. This sample carries about 610,000 distinct CDR3 sequences, approximately 15% of them seen once, and the ten largest clones take around 3.5%. Sequences were obtained from blood. These receptor sequences come from a woman between 35 and 50 years old with Graves' ophthalmopathy. Each CDR3 is given with its conserved first and last residue. The order of the fields is J gene, D gene, V gene, CDR3 length, clone size, CDR3 protein, CDR3 DNA. D genes are given only for firm matches. Clone size is shown for a subset of rows, as once, few, many or a class of expanded clone.

j_gene: TRBJ1-2
d_gene: -
v_gene: TRBV28
len: 13
abundance: few
CDR3aa: CASSTTVNYGYTF
CDR3nt: TGTGCCAGCAGCACGACAGTTAACTATGGCTACACCTTC

j_gene: TRBJ2-1
d_gene: TRBD1
v_gene: TRBV6-1
len: 12
abundance: many
CDR3aa: CASSTGTGDQFF
CDR3nt: TGTGCCAGCAGTACCGGGACAGGGGATCAGTTCTTC

j_gene: TRBJ2-3
d_gene: -
v_gene: TRBV6-2/TRBV6-3
len: 15
abundance: -
CDR3aa: CASSTIRDHTDTQYF
CDR3nt: TGTGCCAGCAGTACAATCCGGGACCACACAGATACGCAGTATTTT

j_gene: TRBJ2-7
d_gene: -
v_gene: TRBV18
len: 11
abundance: many
CDR3aa: CASSQGEIWYF
CDR3nt: TGTGCCAGCTCCCAAGGCGAAATCTGGTACTTC

j_gene: TRBJ2-7
d_gene: -
v_gene: TRBV7-8
len: 13
abundance: many
CDR3aa: CASSPRVNYEQYF
CDR3nt: TGTGCCAGCAGCCCCAGGGTAAACTACGAGCAGTACTTC

j_gene: TRBJ2-5
d_gene: TRBD2
v_gene: TRBV29-1
len: 14
abundance: -
CDR3aa: CSVFPAGGQETQYF
CDR3nt: TGCAGCGTTTTCCCAGCGGGGGGACAAGAGACCCAGTACTTC

j_gene: TRBJ2-1
d_gene: -
v_gene: TRBV11-2
len: 13
abundance: many
CDR3aa: CASSLGAYNEQFF
CDR3nt: TGTGCCAGCAGCTTGGGGGCATACAATGAGCAGTTCTTC

j_gene: TRBJ2-1
d_gene: TRBD2
v_gene: TRBV11-2
len: 15
abundance: many
CDR3aa: CASSSRSGNVNEQFF
CDR3nt: TGTGCCAGCAGCTCCCGTAGCGGGAACGTGAATGAGCAGTTCTTC

j_gene: TRBJ1-1
d_gene: -
v_gene: TRBV29-1
len: 11
abundance: few
CDR3aa: CSVQENTEAFF
CDR3nt: TGCAGCGTGCAGGAGAACACTGAAGCTTTCTTT

j_gene: TRBJ2-3
d_gene: -
v_gene: TRBV2
len: 14
abundance: many
CDR3aa: CASSPPAPRDTQYF
CDR3nt: TGTGCCAGCAGTCCCCCCGCCCCCAGGGATACGCAGTATTTT

j_gene: TRBJ2-3
d_gene: -
v_gene: TRBV9
len: 13
abundance: few
CDR3aa: CASSAAPPDTQYF
CDR3nt: TGTGCCAGCAGCGCCGCTCCCCCAGATACGCAGTATTTT

j_gene: TRBJ2-7
d_gene: TRBD2
v_gene: TRBV19
len: 13
abundance: -
CDR3aa: CASSIQRDYEQYF
CDR3nt: TGTGCCAGTAGTATCCAGCGGGACTACGAGCAGTACTTC

j_gene: TRBJ2-5
d_gene: -
v_gene: TRBV6-1
len: 13
abundance: -
CDR3aa: CASNPREQETQYF
CDR3nt: TGTGCCAGCAATCCACGGGAGCAAGAGACCCAGTACTTC

j_gene: TRBJ1-5
d_gene: -
v_gene: TRBV3-1
len: 12
abundance: many
CDR3aa: CASRQGDQPQHF
CDR3nt: TGTGCCAGCAGGCAGGGCGATCAGCCCCAGCATTTT

j_gene: TRBJ2-1
d_gene: TRBD2
v_gene: TRBV19
len: 13
abundance: few
CDR3aa: CASSVSSGNEQFF
CDR3nt: TGTGCCAGTAGTGTCAGTAGCGGGAATGAGCAGTTCTTC

j_gene: TRBJ2-1
d_gene: -
v_gene: TRBV19
len: 13
abundance: few
CDR3aa: CASSTPLEDEQFF
CDR3nt: TGTGCCAGTAGTACCCCCTTAGAGGATGAGCAGTTCTTC

j_gene: TRBJ1-2
d_gene: TRBD1
v_gene: TRBV7-9
len: 13
abundance: many
CDR3aa: CASSLSQGAGYTF
CDR3nt: TGTGCCAGCAGCTTATCGCAGGGGGCTGGCTACACCTTC

j_gene: TRBJ2-2
d_gene: -
v_gene: TRBV18
len: 15
abundance: -
CDR3aa: CASSRGNINTGELFF
CDR3nt: TGTGCCAGCTCACGAGGGAATATAAACACCGGGGAGCTGTTTTTT

j_gene: TRBJ2-7
d_gene: -
v_gene: TRBV6-1
len: 14
abundance: many
CDR3aa: CASSQNRERGEQYF
CDR3nt: TGTGCCAGCAGCCAGAACAGGGAACGAGGAGAGCAGTACTTC

j_gene: TRBJ2-7
d_gene: -
v_gene: TRBV9
len: 14
abundance: many
CDR3aa: CASSVGGRGYEQYF
CDR3nt: TGTGCCAGCAGCGTAGGGGGTAGGGGCTACGAGCAGTACTTC